The 14 T cell receptor beta chains listed next were all sequenced from one sample in a study of Ad26.COV2.S vaccination and SARS-CoV-2 variants. Assay: immunoSEQ multiplex PCR; the TCRdb copy retains only in-frame clones and omits some. The sample has fewer than 500,000 clones, 90% seen once. Treatment denoted: about 20 received Ad26.COV2.S at low or high dose, single or two shots; roughly five received placebo; per-sample allocation not given. Material that was analyzed had been drawn on day 63 after the first vaccine or placebo injection. The material was peripheral blood, obtained in a trial of Ad26.COV2.S vaccine versus placebo. The receptors shown here come from a person between 18 and 65 years old who received the Ad26.COV2.S COVID-19 vaccine or a placebo.

This chain joins TRBV5-4 and TRBJ2-6; D gene uncertain. This CDR3 has 14 amino acids. The germline V gene has CDR1 SGHNT and CDR2 YYREEE (reference sequence). With 0 bases removed from V and 0 bases from J, the gap between germline ends came to 1 base. In nucleotides, the CDR3 is TGTGCCAGCAGCTTGGTCTCTGGGGCCAACGTCCTGACTTTC. Translated, it gives CASSLVSGANVLTF.

This clone has just a few counts. V is TRBV18 and J is TRBJ2-1; 7 nucleotides line up with TRBD2. The V segment lost 0 bases and the J segment 2 bases; nucleotides outside the gene matches: 4. The CDR3 runs 16 residues. Germline assignment: CDR1 KGHSH and CDR2 LQKENI. DNA for the CDR3: TGTGCCAGCTCACCACCTTCCGGGAGGCCCTACAATGAGCAGTTCTTC. It is translated as CASSPPSGRPYNEQFF. Full variable domain (remainder filled in from reference TRBV18 and TRBJ2-1): NAGVMQNPRHLVRRRGQEARLRCSPMKGHSHVYWYRQLPEEGLKFMVYLQKENIIDESGMPKERFSAEFPKEGPSILRIQQVVRGDSAAYFCASSPPSGRPYNEQFFGPGTRLTVL.

This chain links TRBV6-5 with TRBJ1-5; unclear D gene. This CDR3 spans 13 amino acids. Germline V gene data show CDR1 as MNHEY and CDR2 as SVGAGI. V lost 6 bases and J 3 bases, leaving 9 bases between the germline ends. CDR3 sequence reads: CASRVTDNQPQHF. In nucleotides, the CDR3 is TGTGCCAGCAGGGTAACGGACAATCAGCCCCAGCATTTT.

The rearrangement links TRBV9 to TRBJ1-2; TRBD1 might be the D (6 bases). Germline values: CDR1 SGDLS, CDR2 YYNGEE. The V and J ends lost 6 bases and 8 bases respectively, with 23 bases between them. The CDR3 covers 15 residues. The CDR3 reads CASTFRDNPMGGYTF. CDR3 DNA: TGTGCCAGCACCTTTCGGGACAACCCCATGGGAGGCTACACCTTC.

The chain joins TRBV7-8 to TRBJ2-3; a weak D match, TRBD2 (5 bases). The CDR3 extends over 17 amino acids. The V gene's germline CDR1 is SGHVS and CDR2 FQNEAQ. Trimming shortened V by 1 base and J by 4 bases, and 18 bases separated the two germline ends. CDR3 protein: CASSLGSGVIVPDTQYF. The CDR3 DNA is TGTGCCAGCAGCTTAGGTTCCGGGGTAATCGTCCCAGATACGCAGTATTTT.

The chain joins TRBV7-6 to TRBJ1-3, with 8 bases lining up with TRBD1. The CDR3 is 16 amino acids. Germline V gives CDR1 SGHVS, CDR2 FNYEAQ. With 0 bases clipped from V and 2 bases from J, the junction kept 3 bases outside the gene matches. CDR3 bases: TGTGCCAGCAGCTTAGCCGGCAGGGGGCCTGGAAACACCATATATTTT. Its translation is CASSLAGRGPGNTIYF.

The chain combines TRBV28 with TRBJ2-7; tentative D call: TRBD2 (5 bases). The V gene lost 2 bases and the J gene lost 1 base, with 12 bases spanning the gap. The CDR3 sequence is 15 residues long. Germline values: CDR1 MDHEN, CDR2 SYDVKM. CDR3 sequence (DNA): TGTGCCAGCAGTTTAGCACGGGATTCTTCCTACGAGCAGTACTTC. Translation: CASSLARDSSYEQYF.

The chain is built from TRBV27 and TRBJ1-1, with TRBD1 matching over 7 bases. Germline V CDR1 and CDR2: MNHEY, SMNVEV (reference sequence). CDR3 length: 14 amino acids. The trim removed 6 bases at V and 3 bases at J, leaving 7 bases unmatched. The CDR3 region has the DNA TGTGCCAGCAGCCCTACAGGGGACTACACTGAAGCTTTCTTT. This sequence encodes CASSPTGDYTEAFF.

The V and J genes are TRBV5-5 and TRBJ2-7; 7 nucleotides match TRBD2. Germline CDR1 reads SGHKS; CDR2 reads YYEKEE (reference sequence). V was clipped by 3 bases and J by 3 bases; unmatched bases: 15. The CDR3 has 17 amino acids. The chain's CDR3 is CASSYGTAGDLFYEQYF. The CDR3 nucleotides are TGTGCCAGCAGCTACGGTACCGCGGGGGACCTGTTCTACGAGCAGTACTTC. The full variable domain, with the rest looked up from reference TRBV5-5 and TRBJ2-7, is DAGVTQSPTHLIKTRGQQVTLRCSPISGHKSVSWYQQVLGQGPQFIFQYYEKEERGRGNFPDRFSARQFPNYSSELNVNALLLGDSALYLCASSYGTAGDLFYEQYFGPGTRLTVT.

This clone was observed a handful of times. The chain links TRBV18 to TRBJ2-1, with 9 bases lining up with TRBD2. Germline loops: CDR1 KGHSH, CDR2 LQKENI. Losses at the gene ends were 3 bases for V and 6 bases for J; bases not matched to a gene: 3. This CDR3 has 14 residues. Here the CDR3 reads CASSPLAGINEQFF. The CDR3 region has the DNA TGTGCCAGCTCACCGCTAGCGGGAATCAATGAGCAGTTCTTC. The entire variable domain, with the rest obtained from reference TRBV18 and TRBJ2-1, is as follows: NAGVMQNPRHLVRRRGQEARLRCSPMKGHSHVYWYRQLPEEGLKFMVYLQKENIIDESGMPKERFSAEFPKEGPSILRIQQVVRGDSAAYFCASSPLAGINEQFFGPGTRLTVL.

This clone was detected only once. The chain carries TRBV7-8 and TRBJ2-3; D possibly corresponds to TRBD2 (5 bases). CDR3 length: 15 amino acids. V was shortened by 1 base and J by 2 bases, with 10 bases between the two germline ends. Germline V lookup: CDR1 SGHVS, CDR2 FQNEAQ. The CDR3 DNA reads TGTGCCAGCAGCTTAGGCAGCGGCTACACAGATACGCAGTATTTT. This sequence encodes CASSLGSGYTDTQYF.

The V and J genes are TRBV6-2 or TRBV6-3 and TRBJ1-1, with 9 nucleotides matching TRBD1. Germline V gene data show CDR1 as MNHEY and CDR2 as SVGEGT. The V and J ends lost 4 bases and 7 bases, in that order; junction bases with no gene match: 7. The CDR3 totals 14 residues. CDR3: CASSSPGQGGEAFF. The DNA of the CDR3 is TGTGCCAGCAGTTCCCCGGGACAGGGAGGTGAAGCTTTCTTT.

This chain uses TRBV6-4 with TRBJ2-3, with 10 positions matching TRBD1. This CDR3 comprises 13 residues. Germline loops: CDR1 MRHNA, CDR2 SNTAGT. V was pared by 5 bases and J by 13 bases, with 9 bases of the junction left unmatched. The CDR3 bases are TGTGCCAGCAGTCTCGGTCCTGGGACAGGGGAGTATTTT. It encodes CASSLGPGTGEYF.

Here the CDR3 reads CASSVGTGQYEQYF. The DNA of the CDR3 is TGTGCCAGCAGCGTCGGGACAGGGCAATACGAGCAGTACTTC. This chain joins TRBV9 and TRBJ2-7; TRBD1 aligns across 9 bases. V was clipped by 2 bases and J by 4 bases; unmatched bases: 4. Germline CDR1 and CDR2: SGDLS and YYNGEE. The CDR3 runs to 14 residues.